What follows is one T cell receptor beta chain and its context. This specimen belongs to a study of cytomegalovirus exposure and HLA in healthy donors. CDR1 is MNHNY and CDR2 is SVGAGI in the germline V gene (reference sequence). J was trimmed by 5 bases and V by 4 bases; bases with no gene match: 5. The CDR3 runs 16 residues. This PCR relied on a set of 60 Vbeta primers and 13 Jbeta primers. Data came from immunoSEQ multiplex PCR; TCRdb stores just in-frame clones and leaves some out. The sample lists under 200,000 clones; approximately 85% were seen once. The TCR was taken from a man between 18 and 35 years old in good health and CMV-seropositive. The source material was PBMCs. J is TRBJ2-1 and V is TRBV6-6; 13 bases fit TRBD2. The CDR3 protein is CASSSTTSGGDNEQFF. CDR3 bases: TGTGCCAGCAGTTCCACCACTAGCGGGGGGGACAATGAGCAGTTCTTC.